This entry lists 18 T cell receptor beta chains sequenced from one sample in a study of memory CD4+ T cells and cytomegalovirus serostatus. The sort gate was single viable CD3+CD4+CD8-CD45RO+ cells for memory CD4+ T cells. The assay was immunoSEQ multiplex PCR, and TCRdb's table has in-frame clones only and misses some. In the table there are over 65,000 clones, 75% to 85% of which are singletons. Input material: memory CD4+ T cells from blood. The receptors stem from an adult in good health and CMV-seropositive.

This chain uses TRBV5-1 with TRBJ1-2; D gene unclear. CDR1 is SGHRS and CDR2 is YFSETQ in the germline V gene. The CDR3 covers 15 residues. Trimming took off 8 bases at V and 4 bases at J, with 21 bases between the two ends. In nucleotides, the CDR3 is TGCGCCAGTGGGGAGATGCTAGCGGAGACCTATGGCTACACCTTC. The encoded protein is CASGEMLAETYGYTF.

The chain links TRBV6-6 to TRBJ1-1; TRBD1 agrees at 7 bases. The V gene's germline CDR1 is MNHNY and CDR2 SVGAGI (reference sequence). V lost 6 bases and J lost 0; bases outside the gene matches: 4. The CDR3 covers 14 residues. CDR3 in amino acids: CASSRTGVNTEAFF. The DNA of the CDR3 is TGTGCCAGCAGCCGTACAGGGGTGAACACTGAAGCTTTCTTT.

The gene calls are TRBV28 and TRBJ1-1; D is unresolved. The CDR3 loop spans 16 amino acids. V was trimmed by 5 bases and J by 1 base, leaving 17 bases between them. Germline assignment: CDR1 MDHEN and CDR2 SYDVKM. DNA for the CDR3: TGTGCCAGCAGTCCCGGTGCCGAATCTGAGAACACTGAAGCTTTCTTT. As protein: CASSPGAESENTEAFF.

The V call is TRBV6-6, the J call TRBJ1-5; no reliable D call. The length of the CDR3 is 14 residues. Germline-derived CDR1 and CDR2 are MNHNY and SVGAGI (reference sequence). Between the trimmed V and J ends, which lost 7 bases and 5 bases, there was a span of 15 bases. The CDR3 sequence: CASTRNSQDQPQHF. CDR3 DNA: TGTGCCAGCACCCGGAACTCTCAGGATCAGCCCCAGCATTTT.

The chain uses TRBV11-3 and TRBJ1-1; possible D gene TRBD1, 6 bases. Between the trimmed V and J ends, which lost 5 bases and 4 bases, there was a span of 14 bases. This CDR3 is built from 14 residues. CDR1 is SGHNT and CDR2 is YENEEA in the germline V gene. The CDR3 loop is CASSPLRGSTEAFF. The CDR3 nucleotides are TGTGCCAGCAGCCCGCTCAGGGGATCCACTGAAGCTTTCTTT.

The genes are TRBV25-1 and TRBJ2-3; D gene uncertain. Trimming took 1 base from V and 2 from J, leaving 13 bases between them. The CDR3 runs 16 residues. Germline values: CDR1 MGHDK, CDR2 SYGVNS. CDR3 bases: TGTGCCAGCAGTGAATTGGGGTCAGGCGACACAGATACGCAGTATTTT. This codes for CASSELGSGDTDTQYF.

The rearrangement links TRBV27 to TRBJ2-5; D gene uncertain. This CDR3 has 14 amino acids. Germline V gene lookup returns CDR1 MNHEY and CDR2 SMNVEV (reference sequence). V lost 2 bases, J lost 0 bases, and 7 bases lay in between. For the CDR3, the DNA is TGTGCCAGCAGTTTAAATAGGAACCAAGAGACCCAGTACTTC. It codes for CASSLNRNQETQYF.

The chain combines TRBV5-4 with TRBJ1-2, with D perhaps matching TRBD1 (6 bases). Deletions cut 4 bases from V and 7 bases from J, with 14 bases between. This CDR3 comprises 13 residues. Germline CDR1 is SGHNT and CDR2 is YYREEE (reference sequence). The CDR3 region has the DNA TGTGCCAGCAGCGCGGAAACAGGGACTGGCTACACCTTC. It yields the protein CASSAETGTGYTF.

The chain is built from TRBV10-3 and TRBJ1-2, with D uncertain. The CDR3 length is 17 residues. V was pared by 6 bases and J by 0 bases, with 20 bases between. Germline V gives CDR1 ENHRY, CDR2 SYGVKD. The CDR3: CAIRNRGERSANYGYTF. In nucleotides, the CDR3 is TGTGCCATCAGGAACCGGGGAGAAAGATCGGCTAACTATGGCTACACCTTC.

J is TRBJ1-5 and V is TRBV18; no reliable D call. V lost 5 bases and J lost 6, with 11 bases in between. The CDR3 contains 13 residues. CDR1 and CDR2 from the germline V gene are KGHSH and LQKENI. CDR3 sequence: CASSGEAFQPQHF. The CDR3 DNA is TGTGCCAGCTCAGGGGAGGCCTTTCAGCCCCAGCATTTT.

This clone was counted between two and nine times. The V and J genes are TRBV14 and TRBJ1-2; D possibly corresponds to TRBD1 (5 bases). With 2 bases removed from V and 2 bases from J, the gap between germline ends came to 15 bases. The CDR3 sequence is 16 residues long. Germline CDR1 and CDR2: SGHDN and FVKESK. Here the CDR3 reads CASSQSSGVGNYGYTF. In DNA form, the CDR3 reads TGTGCCAGCAGCCAAAGTTCGGGGGTCGGGAACTATGGCTACACCTTC.

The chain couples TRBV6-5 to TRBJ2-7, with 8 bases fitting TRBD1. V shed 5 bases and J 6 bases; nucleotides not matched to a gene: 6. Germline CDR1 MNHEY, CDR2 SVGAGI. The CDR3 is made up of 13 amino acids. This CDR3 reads CASSLGQVREQYF. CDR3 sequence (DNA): TGTGCCAGCAGTCTGGGACAGGTCCGCGAGCAGTACTTC.

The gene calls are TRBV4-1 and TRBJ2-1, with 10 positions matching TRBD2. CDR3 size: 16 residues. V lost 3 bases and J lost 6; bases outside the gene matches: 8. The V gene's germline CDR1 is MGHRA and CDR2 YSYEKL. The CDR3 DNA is TGCGCCAGCAGCCAGGCTCGACTAGCGGGCCCCAATGAGCAGTTCTTC. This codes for CASSQARLAGPNEQFF.

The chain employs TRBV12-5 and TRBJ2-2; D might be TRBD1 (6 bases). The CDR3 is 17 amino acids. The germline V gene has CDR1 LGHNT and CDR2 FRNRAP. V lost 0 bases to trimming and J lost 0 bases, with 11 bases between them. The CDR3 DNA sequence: TGTGCTAGTGGTTTGGTAGTAGGGGGTTCGAACACCGGGGAGCTGTTTTTT. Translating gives CASGLVVGGSNTGELFF.

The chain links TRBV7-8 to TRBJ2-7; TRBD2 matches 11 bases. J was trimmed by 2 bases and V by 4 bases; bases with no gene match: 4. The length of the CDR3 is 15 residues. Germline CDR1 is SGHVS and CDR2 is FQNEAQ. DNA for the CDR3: TGTGCCAGCAGCTACGGGACTAGCGGTACCTACGAGCAGTACGTC. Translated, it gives CASSYGTSGTYEQYV.

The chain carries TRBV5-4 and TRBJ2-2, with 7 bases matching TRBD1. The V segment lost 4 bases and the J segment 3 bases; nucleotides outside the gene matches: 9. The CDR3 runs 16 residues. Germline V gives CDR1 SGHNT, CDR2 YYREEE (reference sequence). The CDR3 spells CASSPPPQGDTGELFF. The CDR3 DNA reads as TGTGCCAGCAGCCCCCCTCCCCAGGGGGACACCGGGGAGCTGTTTTTT.

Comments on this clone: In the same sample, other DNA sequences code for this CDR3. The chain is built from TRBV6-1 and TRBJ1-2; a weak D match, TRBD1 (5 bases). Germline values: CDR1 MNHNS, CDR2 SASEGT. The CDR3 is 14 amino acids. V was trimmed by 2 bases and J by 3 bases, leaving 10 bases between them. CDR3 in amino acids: CASSELGGDYGYTF. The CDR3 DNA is TGTGCCAGCAGTGAACTGGGGGGAGACTATGGCTACACCTTC.

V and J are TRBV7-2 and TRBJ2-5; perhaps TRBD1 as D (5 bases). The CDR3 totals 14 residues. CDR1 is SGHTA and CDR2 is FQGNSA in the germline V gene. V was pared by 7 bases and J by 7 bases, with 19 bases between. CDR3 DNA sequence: TGTGCCAGCAACCCCGGCTGGGGCTCGGGGACCCAGTACTTC. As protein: CASNPGWGSGTQYF.